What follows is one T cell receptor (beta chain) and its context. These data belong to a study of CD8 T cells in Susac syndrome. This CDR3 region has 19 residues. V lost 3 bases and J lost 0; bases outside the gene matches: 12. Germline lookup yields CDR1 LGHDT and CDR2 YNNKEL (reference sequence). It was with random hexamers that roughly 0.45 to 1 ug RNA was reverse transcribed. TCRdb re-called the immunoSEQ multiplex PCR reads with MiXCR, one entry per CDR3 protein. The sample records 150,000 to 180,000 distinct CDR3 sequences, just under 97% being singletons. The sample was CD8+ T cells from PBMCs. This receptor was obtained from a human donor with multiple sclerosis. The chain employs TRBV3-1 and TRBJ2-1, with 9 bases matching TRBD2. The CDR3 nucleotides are TGTGCCAGCAGCCACTTTGAGACAACTAGCGGGTTCTCCTACAATGAGCAGTTCTTC. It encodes CASSHFETTSGFSYNEQFF.